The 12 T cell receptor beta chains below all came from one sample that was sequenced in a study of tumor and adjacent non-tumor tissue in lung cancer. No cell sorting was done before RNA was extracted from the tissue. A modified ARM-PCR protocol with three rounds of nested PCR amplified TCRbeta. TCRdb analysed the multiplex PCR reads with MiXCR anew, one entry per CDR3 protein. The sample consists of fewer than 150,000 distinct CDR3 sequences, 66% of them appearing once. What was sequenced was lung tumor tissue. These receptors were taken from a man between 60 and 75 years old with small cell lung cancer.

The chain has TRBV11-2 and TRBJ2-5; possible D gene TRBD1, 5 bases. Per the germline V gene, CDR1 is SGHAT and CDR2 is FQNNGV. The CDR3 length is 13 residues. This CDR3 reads CVREQGYQETQYF. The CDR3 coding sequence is TGTGTCCGCGAGCAGGGTTACCAAGAGACCCAGTACTTC. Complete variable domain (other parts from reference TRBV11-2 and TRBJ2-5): EAGVAQSPRYKIIEKRQSVAFWCNPISGHATLYWYQQILGQGPKLLIQFQNNGVVDDSQLPKDRFSAERLKGVDSTLKIQPAKLEDSAVYLCVREQGYQETQYFGPGTRLLVL.

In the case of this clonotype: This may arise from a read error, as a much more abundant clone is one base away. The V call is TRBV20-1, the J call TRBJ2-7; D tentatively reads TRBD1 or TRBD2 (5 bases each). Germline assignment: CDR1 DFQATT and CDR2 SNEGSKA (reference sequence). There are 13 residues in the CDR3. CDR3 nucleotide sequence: TGCGGTGCTAGGGCCGGGGCCACCTACGAGCAGTACTTC. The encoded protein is CGARAGATYEQYF.

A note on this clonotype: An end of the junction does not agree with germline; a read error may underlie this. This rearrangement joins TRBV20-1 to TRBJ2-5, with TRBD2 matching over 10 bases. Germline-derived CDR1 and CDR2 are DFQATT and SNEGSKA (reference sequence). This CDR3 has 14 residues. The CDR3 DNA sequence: TGCATTGCTAGGGCAAGCGGGAGGGGTGGGACCCAGTACTTC. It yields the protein CIARASGRGGTQYF.

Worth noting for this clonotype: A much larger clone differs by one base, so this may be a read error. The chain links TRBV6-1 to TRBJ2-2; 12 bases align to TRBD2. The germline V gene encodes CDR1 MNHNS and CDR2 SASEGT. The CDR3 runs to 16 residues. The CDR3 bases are TGTACCAGCAGTGATCTAGCGGGAGGGCAAGACGGGGAGCTGTTTTTT. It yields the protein CTSSDLAGGQDGELFF.

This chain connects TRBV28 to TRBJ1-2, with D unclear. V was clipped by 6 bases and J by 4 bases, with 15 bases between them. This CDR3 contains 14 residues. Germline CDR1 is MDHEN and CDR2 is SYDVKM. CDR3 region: CASSPRPGGYGYTF. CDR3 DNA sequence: TGTGCCAGCAGCCCACGACCCGGAGGCTATGGCTACACCTTC.

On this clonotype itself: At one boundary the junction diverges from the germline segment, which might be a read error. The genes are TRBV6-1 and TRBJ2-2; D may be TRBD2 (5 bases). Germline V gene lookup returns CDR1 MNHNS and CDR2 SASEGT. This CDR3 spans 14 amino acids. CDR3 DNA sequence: TGTGCCAGCAGTGTTGTGGAGGCCGCCGGGGAGCCGTTTTTT. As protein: CASSVVEAAGEPFF.

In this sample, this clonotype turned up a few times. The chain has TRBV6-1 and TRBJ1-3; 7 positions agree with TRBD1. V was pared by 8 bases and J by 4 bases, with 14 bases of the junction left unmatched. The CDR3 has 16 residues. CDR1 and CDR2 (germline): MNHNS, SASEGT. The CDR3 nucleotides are TGTGCCAGCGCCAGGAGACAGGGTCAGGCGGGAAACACCATATATTTT. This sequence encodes CASARRQGQAGNTIYF.

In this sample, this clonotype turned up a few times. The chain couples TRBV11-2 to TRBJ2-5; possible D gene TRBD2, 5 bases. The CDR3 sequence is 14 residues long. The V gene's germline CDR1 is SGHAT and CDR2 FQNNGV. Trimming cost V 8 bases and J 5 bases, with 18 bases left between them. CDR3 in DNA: TGTGCCAGCGAATCGGGATGCCATGGGGAGACCCAGTACTTC. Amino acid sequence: CASESGCHGETQYF.

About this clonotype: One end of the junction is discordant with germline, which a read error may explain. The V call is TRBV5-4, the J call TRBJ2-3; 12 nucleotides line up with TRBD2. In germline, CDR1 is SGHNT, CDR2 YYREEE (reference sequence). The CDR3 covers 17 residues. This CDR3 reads CARSPRLAGDSTDPQYF. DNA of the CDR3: TGTGCCAGGAGCCCTCGACTAGCGGGGGATTCCACAGATCCGCAGTATTTT.

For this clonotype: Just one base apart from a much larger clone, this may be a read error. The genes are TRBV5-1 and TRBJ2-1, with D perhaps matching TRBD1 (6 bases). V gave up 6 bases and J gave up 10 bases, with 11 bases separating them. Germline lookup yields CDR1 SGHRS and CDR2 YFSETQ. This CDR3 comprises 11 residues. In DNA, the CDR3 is TGCGCCAGCAACTTTGACAGGGAGCAGTTCTTC. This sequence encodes CASNFDREQFF.

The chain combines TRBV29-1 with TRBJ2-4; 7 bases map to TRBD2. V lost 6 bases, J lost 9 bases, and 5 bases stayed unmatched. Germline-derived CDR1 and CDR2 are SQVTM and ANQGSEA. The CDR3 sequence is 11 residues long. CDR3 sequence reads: CSVTGRSIQYF. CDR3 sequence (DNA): TGCAGCGTCACCGGGAGGAGCATTCAGTACTTC.

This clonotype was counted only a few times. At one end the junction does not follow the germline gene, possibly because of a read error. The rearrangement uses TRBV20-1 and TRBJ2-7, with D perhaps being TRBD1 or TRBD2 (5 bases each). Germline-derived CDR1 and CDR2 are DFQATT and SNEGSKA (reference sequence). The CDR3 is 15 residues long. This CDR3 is CSAKGVSADSYERYF. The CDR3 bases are TGCAGTGCCAAAGGGGTCTCCGCGGACTCCTACGAGCGGTACTTC.